One T cell receptor beta chain is described in this entry. Its antigen is as yet unknown. PCR used 60 Vbeta primers and 13 Jbeta primers. TCRdb keeps only in-frame clones here, not all; method: immunoSEQ multiplex PCR. The data show tens of thousands of clones, approximately 81% seen once. The data stem from a study of cytomegalovirus exposure and HLA in healthy donors. As for the study in general: Of all 400 or so donors who were genotyped, roughly 85% belonged to the Caucasian-associated ancestry cluster. Study outcomes and limitations: Links to common viral pathogens appeared, in a later analysis, for several of the most significant clusters. A list of 150 to 200 TCR beta chains associated with cytomegalovirus was given. Immune exposure information comprised only CMV serostatus.

V was shortened by 0 bases and J by 3 bases, with 9 bases between the two germline ends. The V gene's germline CDR1 is PRHDT and CDR2 FYEKMQ (reference sequence). The CDR3 has 14 amino acids. The sample was PBMCs. This chain joins TRBV13 and TRBJ2-7, with D perhaps TRBD2 (6 bases). The source of this sequence is a woman aged 25 to 39 in good health and CMV-seronegative. This chain's CDR3 is CASSLGGEDYEQYF. CDR3 DNA sequence: TGTGCCAGCAGCTTAGGGGGGGAGGACTACGAGCAGTACTTC. The whole variable domain, filled in from reference TRBV13 and TRBJ2-7, reads AAGVIQSPRHLIKEKRETATLKCYPIPRHDTVYWYQQGPGQDPQFLISFYEKMQSDKGSIPDRFSAQQFSDYHSELNMSSLELGDSALYFCASSLGGEDYEQYFGPGTRLTVT.